A single sample is the source of the 26 T cell receptor beta chains below, sequenced in a study of CXCR3-negative and CXCR3-positive naive CD8 T cells. General study findings and limits: Relative to CXCR3-negative naive cells, CXCR3-positive naive cells had more hydrophobic TRB CDR3s.

UMI labels and 5' RACE were used to prepare the TRB cDNA libraries. After re-calling the 5' RACE reads, TCRdb lists one entry per CDR3 protein, DNA absent. The sample includes some 140,000 distinct CDR3 sequences. Which antigens these TCRs recognize remains unknown. Sequenced sample: naive CXCR3+ CD8+ T cells from blood. Subset noted: CD45RO-CCR7+CD27+CD95- naive CD8+ T cells expressing CXCR3 (TNR3+). Source of these receptors: a human donor in good health. Some clones in this sample may be carry-over from other donors' samples.

The chain joins TRBV6-2 or TRBV6-3 to TRBJ2-5; the TCRdb call, TRBD1, lacks DNA for checking. Looked up from germline, CDR1 is MNHEY and CDR2 is SVGEGT. The CDR3 is 15 amino acids. The CDR3 protein is CASTYWGTEEETQYF.

This sequence joins TRBV28 and TRBJ2-7; TCRdb designates TRBD1, a call that cannot be tested without DNA. Germline lookup yields CDR1 MDHEN and CDR2 SYDVKM. This CDR3 has 15 amino acids. CDR3 in amino acids: CACSRGTGYSYEQYF.

The rearrangement links TRBV28 to TRBJ2-5; TCRdb's D gene call, TRBD1, goes unchecked for lack of DNA. CDR3 size: 13 residues. Germline CDR1 reads MDHEN; CDR2 reads SYDVKM. The CDR3 is CASRTLGEETQYF.

The chain links TRBV28 to TRBJ1-2. CDR3 size: 16 residues. CDR1 and CDR2 (germline): MDHEN, SYDVKM. CDR3 residues: CASRSPMYTANYGYTF.

The chain joins TRBV7-9 to TRBJ1-2. This CDR3 has 14 residues. The germline V gene encodes CDR1 SEHNR and CDR2 FQNEAQ (reference sequence). CDR3 protein: CASSSNNANYGYTF.

The rearrangement joins TRBV7-2 to TRBJ2-4; TCRdb indicates TRBD2, and absent DNA this call remains unverified. Germline loops: CDR1 SGHTA, CDR2 FQGNSA. This CDR3 has 16 amino acids. This CDR3 reads CASSLDARASKNIQYF.

This rearrangement joins TRBV10-2 to TRBJ1-1; absent DNA, TCRdb's TRBD1 call cannot be checked. CDR1 WSHSY and CDR2 SAAADI come from the germline V gene. The CDR3 is made up of 15 amino acids. The CDR3 reads CASSQITVGRTEAFF.

The chain has TRBV19 and TRBJ2-1; TCRdb proposes TRBD1, but this gene call is untestable without DNA. Looked up from germline, CDR1 is LNHDA and CDR2 is SQIVND (reference sequence). The CDR3 is made up of 13 amino acids. CDR3 sequence: CASTEQGWNEQFF. Filled out from reference TRBV19 and TRBJ2-1, the complete variable domain reads DGGITQSPKYLFRKEGQNVTLSCEQNLNHDAMYWYRQDPGQGLRLIYYSQIVNDFQKGDIAEGYSVSREKKESFPLTVTSAQKNPTAFYLCASTEQGWNEQFFGPGTRLTVL.

The rearrangement joins TRBV18 to TRBJ2-1; TCRdb proposes TRBD2, but this gene call is untestable without DNA. The CDR3 sequence is 15 residues long. Germline loops: CDR1 KGHSH, CDR2 LQKENI. The CDR3 sequence: CASSPFGDSENEQFF. Based on the CDR3 plus reference TRBV18 and TRBJ2-1, the full variable domain is NAGVMQNPRHLVRRRGQEARLRCSPMKGHSHVYWYRQLPEEGLKFMVYLQKENIIDESGMPKERFSAEFPKEGPSILRIQQVVRGDSAAYFCASSPFGDSENEQFFGPGTRLTVL.

J is TRBJ2-2 and V is TRBV7-2; TCRdb selects TRBD1, and the lack of DNA leaves this call unchecked. The CDR3 sequence is 16 residues long. The germline V gene has CDR1 SGHTA and CDR2 FQGNSA. The CDR3 reads CASSPTGTRGTGELFF.

CDR3 sequence reads: CASRPGQGAENEQFF. The V gene is TRBV23-1, the J gene TRBJ2-1; the D call from TCRdb, TRBD1, cannot be confirmed without DNA. TRBV23-1 is treated as an ORF (open reading frame) with a function not yet certain. The length of the CDR3 is 15 residues.

The genes are TRBV21-1 and TRBJ2-4; TCRdb's D call of TRBD1 is untestable without DNA. TRBV21-1 is a listed pseudogene. The CDR3 has 13 amino acids. The CDR3 protein is CASSFGTGNIQYF.

The chain is built from TRBV2 and TRBJ2-3; the TCRdb call, TRBD2, lacks DNA for checking. This CDR3 has 15 amino acids. Germline loops: CDR1 SNHLY, CDR2 FYNNEI. CDR3 in amino acids: CASRPTSGPTDTQYF.

The chain recombines TRBV9 with TRBJ2-1; absent DNA, TCRdb's TRBD2 call cannot be checked. This CDR3 region has 15 residues. Germline V gene lookup returns CDR1 SGDLS and CDR2 YYNGEE. The CDR3 sequence: CASSAGSGGDNEQFF.

The chain couples TRBV24-1 to TRBJ2-1; as DNA is missing, the TRBD1 call by TCRdb cannot be tested. This CDR3 spans 17 amino acids. Germline values: CDR1 KGHDR, CDR2 SFDVKD. CDR3 residues: CATSDLPGQGVYNEQFF.

The chain couples TRBV4-3 to TRBJ2-7; TCRdb proposes TRBD1, but this gene call is untestable without DNA. The CDR3 has 14 amino acids. Germline assignment: CDR1 LGHNA and CDR2 YSLEER. The CDR3: CASSPGTRGYEQYF.

The CDR3: CSARDWAENSNQPQHF. This sequence joins TRBV20-1 and TRBJ1-5. The length of the CDR3 is 16 residues. Germline assignment: CDR1 DFQATT and CDR2 SNEGSKA (reference sequence).

This sequence joins TRBV27 and TRBJ2-5; TCRdb's D call of TRBD1 is untestable without DNA. Germline V gene data show CDR1 as MNHEY and CDR2 as SMNVEV (reference sequence). The CDR3 length is 15 residues. The CDR3 sequence: CASSPPGFRGETQYF.

The V and J genes are TRBV12-3 or TRBV12-4 and TRBJ1-2. This CDR3 has 14 residues. CDR3 loop: CASSKQRRNYGYTF.

The J gene is TRBJ1-6, the V gene TRBV6-6. CDR1 is MNHNY and CDR2 is SVGAGI in the germline V gene (reference sequence). The CDR3 is 15 amino acids. CDR3 region: CASSWQDIPNSPLHF.

The gene calls are TRBV28 and TRBJ2-1. The CDR3 length is 15 residues. From germline, CDR1 is MDHEN and CDR2 SYDVKM. CDR3 loop: CASSFLGSPYNEQFF.

The rearrangement uses TRBV10-2 and TRBJ2-1; no DNA is available, so the TRBD2 call from TCRdb remains unchecked. Germline V CDR1 and CDR2: WSHSY, SAAADI. CDR3 length equals 15 residues. CDR3 residues: CASRERLVAANEQFF.

The chain carries TRBV14 and TRBJ1-1. The germline V gene has CDR1 SGHDN and CDR2 FVKESK. There are 15 residues in the CDR3. CDR3: CASSQGGSVEGEAFF.

J is TRBJ2-2 and V is TRBV4-1; the D call of TRBD2 rests on TCRdb alone, since no DNA is present to check it. The CDR3 has 17 amino acids. Germline CDR1 reads MGHRA; CDR2 reads YSYEKL. CDR3 amino acids: CASSQGAAGRNTGELFF.

The J gene is TRBJ1-1, the V gene TRBV29-1. This CDR3 has 12 residues. Germline loops: CDR1 SQVTM, CDR2 ANQGSEA. The chain's CDR3 is CSVEHMNTEAFF.

This CDR3 is CASSLAGTLARDTQYF. The chain recombines TRBV7-9 with TRBJ2-3; the D call from TCRdb, TRBD1, cannot be confirmed without DNA. The CDR3 covers 16 residues. CDR1 is SEHNR and CDR2 is FQNEAQ in the germline V gene (reference sequence).